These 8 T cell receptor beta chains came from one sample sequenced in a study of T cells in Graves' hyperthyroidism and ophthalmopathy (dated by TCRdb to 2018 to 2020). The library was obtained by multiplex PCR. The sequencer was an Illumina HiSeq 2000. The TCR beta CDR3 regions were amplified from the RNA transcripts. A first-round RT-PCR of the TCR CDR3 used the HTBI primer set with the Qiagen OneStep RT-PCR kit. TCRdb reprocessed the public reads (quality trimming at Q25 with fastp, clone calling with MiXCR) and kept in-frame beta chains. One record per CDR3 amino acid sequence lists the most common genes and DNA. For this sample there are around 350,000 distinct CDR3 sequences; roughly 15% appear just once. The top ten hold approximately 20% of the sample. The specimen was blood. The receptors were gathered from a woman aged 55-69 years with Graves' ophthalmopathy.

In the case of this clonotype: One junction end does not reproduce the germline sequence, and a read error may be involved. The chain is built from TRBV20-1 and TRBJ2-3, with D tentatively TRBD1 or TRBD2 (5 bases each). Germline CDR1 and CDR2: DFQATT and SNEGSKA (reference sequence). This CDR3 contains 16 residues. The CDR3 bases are TGCAGTACTAGAGATCCGCAGCAGGGCCCCCCAGATACGCAGTATTTT. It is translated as CSTRDPQQGPPDTQYF.

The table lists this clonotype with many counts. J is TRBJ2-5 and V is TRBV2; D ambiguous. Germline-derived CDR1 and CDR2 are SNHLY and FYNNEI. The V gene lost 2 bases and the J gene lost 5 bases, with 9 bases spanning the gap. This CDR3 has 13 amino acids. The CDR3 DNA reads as TGTGCCAGCAGTGAATCTGGGGTCGAGACCCAGTACTTC. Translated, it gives CASSESGVETQYF.

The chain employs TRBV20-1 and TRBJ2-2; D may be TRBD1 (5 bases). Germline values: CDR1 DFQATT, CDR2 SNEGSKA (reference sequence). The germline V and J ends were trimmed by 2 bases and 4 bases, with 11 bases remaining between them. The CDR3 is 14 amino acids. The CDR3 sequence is CSARPRQITGELFF. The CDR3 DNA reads TGCAGTGCTAGACCCCGACAGATCACCGGGGAGCTGTTTTTT.

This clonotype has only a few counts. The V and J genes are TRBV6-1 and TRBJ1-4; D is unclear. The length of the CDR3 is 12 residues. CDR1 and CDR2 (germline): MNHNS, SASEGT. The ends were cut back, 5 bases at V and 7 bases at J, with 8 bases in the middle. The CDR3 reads CASSSPVEKLFF. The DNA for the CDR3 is TGTGCCAGCAGTTCCCCGGTTGAAAAACTGTTTTTT.

CDR3 sequence reads: CASRGGGQPNTEAFF. In DNA, the CDR3 is TGCGCCAGCAGGGGGGGGGGACAGCCCAACACTGAAGCTTTCTTT. The chain links TRBV5-1 to TRBJ1-1, with 7 bases fitting TRBD1. Germline trimming cut 5 bases from V and 2 bases from J; bases unmatched to any gene: 9. The V gene's germline CDR1 is SGHRS and CDR2 YFSETQ. This CDR3 comprises 15 residues. The entire variable domain, with the rest obtained from reference TRBV5-1 and TRBJ1-1, is as follows: KAGVTQTPRYLIKTRGQQVTLSCSPISGHRSVSWYQQTPGQGLQFLFEYFSETQRNKGNFPGRFSGRQFSNSRSEMNVSTLELGDSALYLCASRGGGQPNTEAFFGQGTRLTVV.

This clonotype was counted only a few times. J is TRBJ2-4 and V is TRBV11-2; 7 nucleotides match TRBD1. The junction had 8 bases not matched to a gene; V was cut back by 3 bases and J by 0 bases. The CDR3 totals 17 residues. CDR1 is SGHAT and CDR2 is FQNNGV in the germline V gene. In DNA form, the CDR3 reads TGTGCCAGCAGCTTGGTGGGACAGACTCTAGCCAAAAACATTCAGTACTTC. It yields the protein CASSLVGQTLAKNIQYF.

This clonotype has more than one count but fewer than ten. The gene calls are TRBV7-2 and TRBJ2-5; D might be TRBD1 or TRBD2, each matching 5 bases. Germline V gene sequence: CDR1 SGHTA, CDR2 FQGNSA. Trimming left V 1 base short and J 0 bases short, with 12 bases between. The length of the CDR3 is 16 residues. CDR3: CASSLGSGRNQETQYF. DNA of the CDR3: TGTGCCAGCAGCTTAGGTTCGGGGCGTAACCAAGAGACCCAGTACTTC.

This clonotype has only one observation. CDR3 in amino acids: CASSVQGQVYYGYTF. The CDR3 region has the DNA TGTGCCAGCAGCGTACAGGGACAGGTTTACTATGGCTACACCTTC. The J gene is TRBJ1-2, the V gene TRBV7-9; 8 positions agree with TRBD1. The CDR3 consists of 15 residues. Trimming cost V 5 bases and J 3 bases; bases outside gene matches: 8. The germline V gene has CDR1 SEHNR and CDR2 FQNEAQ (reference sequence).